This T cell receptor beta chain was identified during a study of blood T cell repertoires in COVID-19. This CDR3 has 14 amino acids. Germline loops: CDR1 SQVTM, CDR2 ANQGSEA. The V segment lost 7 bases and the J segment 3 bases; nucleotides outside the gene matches: 11. Measured with immunoSEQ multiplex PCR; TCRdb has only the in-frame clones, and not every one. Of 300,000 to 450,000 clones in the sample, approximately 89% were seen once. The chain has TRBV29-1 and TRBJ1-2; 7 bases align to TRBD1. Sequencing used peripheral blood. The clonotype was recovered from a woman between 55 and 75 years old with COVID-19, enrolled during active disease. The CDR3 DNA reads TGCAGCGCACTACAGGGGACGGGGTACTATGGCTACACCTTC. Translated, it gives CSALQGTGYYGYTF.